The rows below give T cell receptor beta chains drawn from one sample of a study of T cell responses to AZD1222 COVID-19 vaccine. Libraries were prepared by immunoSEQ multiplex PCR; TCRdb keeps only in-frame clonotypes and omits some of them. The profile shows about 270,000 clones, almost 95% of them singletons. Source: peripheral blood, taken 28 days after the second AZD1222 dose. The origin of the receptors is an adult who received the AZD1222 COVID-19 vaccine. Each CDR3 is given with its conserved first and last residue. Each record gives: CDR3 protein, CDR3 DNA, clone size, J gene, D gene, V gene. D genes are given only for firm matches. Where a row states a size, it is once, few, many or the class of an expanded clone; other rows omit it.

cdr3_aa: CASSHRGATDTQYF
cdr3_nt: TGTGCCAGCAGCCACAGGGGGGCCACAGATACGCAGTATTTT
clone_size: NA
j_call: TRBJ2-3
d_call: TRBD1
v_call: TRBV11-2

cdr3_aa: CASSWGTGELFF
cdr3_nt: TGTGCCAGCAGTTGGGGGACCGGGGAGCTGTTTTTT
clone_size: once
j_call: TRBJ2-2
d_call: NA
v_call: TRBV6-5

cdr3_aa: CASSTGTLEGETQYF
cdr3_nt: TGTGCCAGCAGCACCGGGACCTTAGAGGGGGAGACCCAGTACTTC
clone_size: NA
j_call: TRBJ2-5
d_call: NA
v_call: TRBV5-4

cdr3_aa: CASSLPLIGTGGADTQYF
cdr3_nt: TGCGCCAGCAGCTTACCCCTTATTGGGACAGGGGGCGCAGATACGCAGTATTTT
clone_size: NA
j_call: TRBJ2-3
d_call: TRBD1
v_call: TRBV5-1

cdr3_aa: CASSAGQGPYTF
cdr3_nt: TGTGCCAGCAGTGCCGGACAGGGCCCCTACACCTTC
clone_size: NA
j_call: TRBJ1-2
d_call: TRBD1
v_call: TRBV27

cdr3_aa: CASSLEGSGALREQYF
cdr3_nt: TGCGCCAGCAGCTTGGAGGGGTCAGGGGCCCTGCGTGAGCAGTACTTC
clone_size: NA
j_call: TRBJ2-7
d_call: NA
v_call: TRBV5-1

cdr3_aa: CASSQEGGRRLNTEAFF
cdr3_nt: TGTGCCAGCAGCCAAGAAGGGGGTCGGCGCCTGAACACTGAAGCTTTCTTT
clone_size: NA
j_call: TRBJ1-1
d_call: NA
v_call: TRBV4-2

cdr3_aa: CASSLVASDPYEQYF
cdr3_nt: TGTGCCAGCAGCTTGGTGGCCTCCGACCCCTACGAGCAGTACTTC
clone_size: once
j_call: TRBJ2-7
d_call: NA
v_call: TRBV5-4

cdr3_aa: CASSFRAVNTGELFF
cdr3_nt: TGTGCCAGCAGTTTCCGGGCCGTGAACACCGGGGAGCTGTTTTTT
clone_size: NA
j_call: TRBJ2-2
d_call: NA
v_call: TRBV11-2

cdr3_aa: CASSLVGQLYNSPLHF
cdr3_nt: TGCGCCAGCAGCTTGGTGGGGCAACTATATAATTCACCCCTCCACTTT
clone_size: NA
j_call: TRBJ1-6
d_call: NA
v_call: TRBV5-1

cdr3_aa: CSVEAGEGTDTQYF
cdr3_nt: TGCAGCGTTGAGGCAGGGGAGGGCACAGATACGCAGTATTTT
clone_size: NA
j_call: TRBJ2-3
d_call: NA
v_call: TRBV29-1

cdr3_aa: CASSFTPTSGGIYEQYF
cdr3_nt: TGTGCCAGCAGCTTCACCCCGACTAGCGGGGGGATCTACGAGCAGTACTTC
clone_size: NA
j_call: TRBJ2-7
d_call: TRBD2
v_call: TRBV7-9

cdr3_aa: CATGTVDQPQHF
cdr3_nt: TGTGCCACGGGGACAGTTGATCAGCCCCAGCATTTT
clone_size: NA
j_call: TRBJ1-5
d_call: TRBD1
v_call: TRBV27

cdr3_aa: CASSHSSRGTEAFF
cdr3_nt: TGTGCCAGCAGCCATTCCAGTCGAGGGACTGAAGCTTTCTTT
clone_size: NA
j_call: TRBJ1-1
d_call: NA
v_call: TRBV3-1/TRBV3-2

cdr3_aa: CTSSQGHRDRGPRGPTDTQYF
cdr3_nt: TGCACCAGCAGCCAGGGTCACCGGGACAGGGGGCCGCGGGGGCCCACAGATACGCAGTATTTT
clone_size: NA
j_call: TRBJ2-3
d_call: NA
v_call: TRBV1

cdr3_aa: CASSSGGFYNEQFF
cdr3_nt: TGCGCCAGCAGCTCCGGAGGCTTTTACAATGAGCAGTTCTTC
clone_size: NA
j_call: TRBJ2-1
d_call: NA
v_call: TRBV5-1

cdr3_aa: CASTPSDRVVDGYTF
cdr3_nt: TGTGCCAGTACCCCCTCGGACAGGGTGGTTGATGGCTACACCTTC
clone_size: NA
j_call: TRBJ1-2
d_call: TRBD1
v_call: TRBV19

cdr3_aa: CASSFSPGVNTEAFF
cdr3_nt: TGTGCCAGCAGTTTTTCCCCAGGAGTGAACACTGAAGCTTTCTTT
clone_size: NA
j_call: TRBJ1-1
d_call: NA
v_call: TRBV28

cdr3_aa: CSAGGKANEKLFF
cdr3_nt: TGCAGCGCTGGGGGGAAAGCTAATGAAAAACTGTTTTTT
clone_size: once
j_call: TRBJ1-4
d_call: NA
v_call: TRBV29-1

cdr3_aa: CASSLIGSRETEAFF
cdr3_nt: TGTGCCAGCAGCTTAATAGGGTCCAGAGAAACTGAAGCTTTCTTT
clone_size: NA
j_call: TRBJ1-1
d_call: NA
v_call: TRBV7-8

cdr3_aa: CASSQAYGVGQPQHF
cdr3_nt: TGCGCCAGCAGCCAAGCGTACGGAGTAGGTCAGCCCCAGCATTTT
clone_size: once
j_call: TRBJ1-5
d_call: NA
v_call: TRBV4-1

cdr3_aa: CASSPLGVGEQPQHF
cdr3_nt: TGCGCCAGCAGCCCCCTAGGAGTCGGAGAACAGCCCCAGCATTTT
clone_size: once
j_call: TRBJ1-5
d_call: NA
v_call: TRBV5-1

cdr3_aa: CASYPAGTGGFGSPLHF
cdr3_nt: TGTGCCAGCTATCCCGCCGGGACAGGGGGCTTTGGATCACCCCTCCACTTT
clone_size: NA
j_call: TRBJ1-6
d_call: TRBD1
v_call: TRBV28

cdr3_aa: CASSLASVGNQETQYF
cdr3_nt: TGCGCCAGCAGCTTGGCCTCGGTGGGTAATCAAGAGACCCAGTACTTC
clone_size: NA
j_call: TRBJ2-5
d_call: NA
v_call: TRBV5-1